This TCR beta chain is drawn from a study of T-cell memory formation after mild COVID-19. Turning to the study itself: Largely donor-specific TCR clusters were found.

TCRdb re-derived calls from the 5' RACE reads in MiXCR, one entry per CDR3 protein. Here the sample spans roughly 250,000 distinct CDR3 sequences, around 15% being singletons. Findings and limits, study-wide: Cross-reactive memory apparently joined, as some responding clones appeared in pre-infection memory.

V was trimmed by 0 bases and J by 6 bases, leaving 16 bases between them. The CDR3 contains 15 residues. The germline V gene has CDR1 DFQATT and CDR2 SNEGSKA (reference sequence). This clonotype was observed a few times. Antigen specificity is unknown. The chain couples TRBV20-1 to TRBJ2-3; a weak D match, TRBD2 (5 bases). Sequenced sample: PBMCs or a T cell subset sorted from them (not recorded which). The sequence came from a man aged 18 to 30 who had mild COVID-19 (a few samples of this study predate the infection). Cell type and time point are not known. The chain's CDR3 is CSARDRRRDHDTQYF. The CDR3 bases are TGCAGTGCTAGAGATCGGCGACGGGATCATGATACGCAGTATTTT.